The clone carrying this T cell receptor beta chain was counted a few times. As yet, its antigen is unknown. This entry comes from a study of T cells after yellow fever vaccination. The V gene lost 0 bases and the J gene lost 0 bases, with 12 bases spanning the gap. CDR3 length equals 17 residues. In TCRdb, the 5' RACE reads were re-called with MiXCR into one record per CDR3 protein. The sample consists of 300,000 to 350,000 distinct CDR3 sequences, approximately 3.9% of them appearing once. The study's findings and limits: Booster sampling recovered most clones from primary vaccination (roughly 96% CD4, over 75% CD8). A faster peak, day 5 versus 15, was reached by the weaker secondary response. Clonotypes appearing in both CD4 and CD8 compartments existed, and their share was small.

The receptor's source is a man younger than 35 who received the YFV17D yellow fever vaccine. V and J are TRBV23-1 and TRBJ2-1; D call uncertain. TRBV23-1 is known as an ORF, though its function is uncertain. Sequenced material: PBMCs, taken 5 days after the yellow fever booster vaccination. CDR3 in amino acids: CASSQSRSASSYNEQFF. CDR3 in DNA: TGCGCCAGCAGTCAATCTAGGTCGGCAAGCTCCTACAATGAGCAGTTCTTC.